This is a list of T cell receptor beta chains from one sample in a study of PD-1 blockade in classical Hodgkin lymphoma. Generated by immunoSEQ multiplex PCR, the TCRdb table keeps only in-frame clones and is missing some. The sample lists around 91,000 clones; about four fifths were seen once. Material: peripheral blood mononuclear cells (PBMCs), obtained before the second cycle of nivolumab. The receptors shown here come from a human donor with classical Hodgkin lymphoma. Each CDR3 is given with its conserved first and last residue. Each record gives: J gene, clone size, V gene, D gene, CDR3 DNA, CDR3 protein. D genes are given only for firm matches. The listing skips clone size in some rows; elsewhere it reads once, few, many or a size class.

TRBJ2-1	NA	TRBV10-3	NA	TGTGCCATCAGTGACCGCTCGGTAGGAGCTCATAATGAGCAGTTCTTC	CAISDRSVGAHNEQFF
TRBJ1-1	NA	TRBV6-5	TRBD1	TGTGCCAGCAGTTTGGCACAGGGGGCGTCTCAGACTGAAGCTTTCTTT	CASSLAQGASQTEAFF
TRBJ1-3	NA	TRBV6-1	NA	TGTGCCAGCAGTGAGATCGGCAGGGGTATAGGAAACACCATATATTTT	CASSEIGRGIGNTIYF
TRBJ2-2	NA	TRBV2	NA	TGTGCCAGCAGTGAAAGGTCACCCAGAGGAACGAACACCGGGGAGCTGTTTTTT	CASSERSPRGTNTGELFF
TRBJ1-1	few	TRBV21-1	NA	TGTGCCATCACGACCGGGGGCACTGAAGCTTTCTTT	CAITTGGTEAFF
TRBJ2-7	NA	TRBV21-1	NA	TGTGCCAGCACTAGGGGAGGGGCCGAGCAGTACTTC	CASTRGGAEQYF
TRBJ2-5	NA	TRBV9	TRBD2	TGTGCCAGCAGCGAAGGGACTAGCGGTTTCCTAGAGACCCAGTACTTC	CASSEGTSGFLETQYF
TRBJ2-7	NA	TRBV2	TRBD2	TGTGCCAGCAATCTAGCGGGAGGCTCCTACGAGCAGTACTTC	CASNLAGGSYEQYF
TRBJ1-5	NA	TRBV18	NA	TGTGCCAGCTCACCATGGGACACCCGTGGAGAGCAGCCCCAGCATTTT	CASSPWDTRGEQPQHF
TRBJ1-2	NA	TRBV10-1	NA	TGCGCCAGCAGTGACCTTGGGTATAAGGCGTCTTTGGACTATGGCTACACCTTC	CASSDLGYKASLDYGYTF
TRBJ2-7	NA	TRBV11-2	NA	TGTGCCAGCAGCTTACAAGCGGTCCCGAACTACGAGCAGTACTTC	CASSLQAVPNYEQYF
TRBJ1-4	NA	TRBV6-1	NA	TGTGCCAGCAGAGGGGCGCTTATAGAGAAACTGTTTTTT	CASRGALIEKLFF
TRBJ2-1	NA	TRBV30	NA	TGTGCCTGGAACTTTATGGACAGCTACAATGAGCAGTTCTTC	CAWNFMDSYNEQFF
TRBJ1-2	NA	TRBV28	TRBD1	TGTGCCAGCAGTCCTAGTTTCGGACAGGGGGCGGGCTACACCTTC	CASSPSFGQGAGYTF
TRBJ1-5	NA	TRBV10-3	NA	TGTGCCATCAGTGAGTCCGAGCAGGGCAATCAGCCCCAGCATTTT	CAISESEQGNQPQHF
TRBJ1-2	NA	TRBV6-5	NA	TGTGCCAGCAGTTCCGTACGACGGGCTAACTATGGCTACACCTTC	CASSSVRRANYGYTF
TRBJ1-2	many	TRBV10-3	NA	TGTGCCATCAGTGACGGACCCAACTATGGCTACACCTTC	CAISDGPNYGYTF
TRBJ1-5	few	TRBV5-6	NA	TGTGCCAGCAGCTCCCCGAGGGGGCCCCAGCATTTT	CASSSPRGPQHF
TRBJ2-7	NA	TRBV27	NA	TGTGCCAGCAGTCATAGGGGCTCCTACGAGCAGTACTTC	CASSHRGSYEQYF
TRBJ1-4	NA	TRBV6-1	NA	TGTGCCAGCAGTGTGGTCCATAATGAAAAACTGTTTTTT	CASSVVHNEKLFF
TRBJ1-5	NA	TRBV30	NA	TGTGCCTGGGGCGGGGGGCATAATCAGCCCCAGCATTTT	CAWGGGHNQPQHF
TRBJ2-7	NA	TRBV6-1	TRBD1	TGTGCCAGCAGTGAAGCACAGGGGGACTACGAGCAGTACTTC	CASSEAQGDYEQYF
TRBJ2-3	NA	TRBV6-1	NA	TGTGCCAGCAGGAGGGTCGTGGGAGAGGCTGATACGCAGTATTTT	CASRRVVGEADTQYF
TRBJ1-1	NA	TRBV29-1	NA	TGCAGCGTTGATCAGCAGGGAGGACCCACTGAAGCTTTCTTT	CSVDQQGGPTEAFF
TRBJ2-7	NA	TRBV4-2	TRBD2	TGTGCCAGCAGCCAAGAGACTAGCGGGAGGGCCCTCCTCGACGAGCAGTACTTC	CASSQETSGRALLDEQYF